The 27 T cell receptor beta chains in this list originate from one sample, sequenced in a study of cytomegalovirus exposure and HLA in healthy donors. The method was immunoSEQ multiplex PCR; TCRdb's version includes in-frame clones alone and lacks a portion of them. The table lists about 73,000 clones, roughly 90% of them singletons. Sample: PBMCs. These receptors all come from a woman aged 18 to 35 in good health and CMV-seropositive.

This rearrangement joins TRBV4-1 to TRBJ2-3, with 11 nucleotides matching TRBD2. This CDR3 comprises 18 residues. Trimming removed 0 bases from V and 1 base from J; junction bases left unmatched: 6. Germline CDR1 MGHRA, CDR2 YSYEKL. The CDR3 is CASSQERGTSGGTDTQYF. In DNA, the CDR3 is TGCGCCAGCAGCCAAGAAAGGGGGACTAGCGGAGGCACAGATACGCAGTATTTT.

In this sample, this clone turned up a few times. The chain links TRBV6-4 to TRBJ2-2; perhaps TRBD2 as D (6 bases). Between the trimmed V and J ends, which lost 6 bases and 3 bases, there was a span of 11 bases. This CDR3 has 14 amino acids. Germline CDR1 MRHNA, CDR2 SNTAGT. The CDR3 here is CASREGLDTGELFF. The CDR3 nucleotides are TGTGCCAGCAGGGAGGGTTTGGACACCGGGGAGCTGTTTTTT.

V is TRBV15 and J is TRBJ2-7, with TRBD2 matching over 7 bases. V shed 1 base and J 6 bases; nucleotides not matched to a gene: 9. The CDR3 runs 15 residues. Germline CDR1 reads LNHNV; CDR2 reads YYDKDF (reference sequence). CDR3 sequence: CATSRGAGVFGEQYF. Written as DNA, the CDR3 is TGTGCCACCAGCAGAGGGGCGGGAGTGTTTGGCGAGCAGTACTTC.

The chain carries TRBV7-8 and TRBJ1-1; the match to TRBD1 covers 8 bases. After removal of 5 bases from V and 6 bases from J, the junction contained 2 bases not matched to a gene. The CDR3 has 12 residues. The germline V gene encodes CDR1 SGHVS and CDR2 FQNEAQ. The CDR3 region is CASSLQGAEAFF. The CDR3 DNA follows: TGTGCCAGCAGCCTACAGGGGGCTGAAGCTTTCTTT.

The gene calls are TRBV15 and TRBJ2-7; weak D call: TRBD2 (6 bases). Germline assignment: CDR1 LNHNV and CDR2 YYDKDF (reference sequence). CDR3 length: 16 amino acids. Trimming stripped 2 bases from V and 2 bases from J, with 16 bases between. The CDR3 is CATSRPSGGLTYEQYF. DNA of the CDR3: TGTGCCACCAGCAGACCTTCCGGGGGTCTAACCTACGAGCAGTACTTC.

The chain is built from TRBV4-1 and TRBJ2-7; 7 bases match TRBD2. Germline CDR1 is MGHRA and CDR2 is YSYEKL. This CDR3 is built from 15 residues. The J segment lost 4 bases and the V segment lost 3 bases, leaving 9 bases of the junction unmatched. CDR3 residues: CASSHGGTKKYEQYF. The CDR3 DNA is TGCGCCAGCAGCCATGGGGGGACTAAGAAATACGAGCAGTACTTC.

This chain connects TRBV7-9 to TRBJ2-5, with D maybe TRBD2 (5 bases). Germline lookup yields CDR1 SEHNR and CDR2 FQNEAQ (reference sequence). V lost 3 bases to trimming and J lost 10 bases, with 18 bases between them. The CDR3 has 14 residues. The CDR3 reads CASSFGLATSGQYF. CDR3 nucleotide sequence: TGTGCCAGCAGCTTCGGGCTAGCAACTTCAGGCCAGTACTTC.

The J gene is TRBJ1-4, the V gene TRBV5-5, with TRBD1 identical over 8 bases. Germline lookup yields CDR1 SGHKS and CDR2 YYEKEE (reference sequence). CDR3 length: 16 amino acids. V shed 4 bases, J shed 3 bases, and the junction held 8 bases outside the gene matches. CDR3 sequence reads: CASSPFPGQANEKLFF. The CDR3 nucleotides are TGTGCCAGCAGCCCATTTCCGGGACAGGCTAATGAAAAACTGTTTTTT. Complete variable domain (other parts from reference TRBV5-5 and TRBJ1-4): DAGVTQSPTHLIKTRGQQVTLRCSPISGHKSVSWYQQVLGQGPQFIFQYYEKEERGRGNFPDRFSARQFPNYSSELNVNALLLGDSALYLCASSPFPGQANEKLFFGSGTQLSVL.

The rearrangement uses TRBV4-1 and TRBJ2-2; possibly TRBD2 for D (6 bases). This CDR3 is 22 amino acids long. Looked up from germline, CDR1 is MGHRA and CDR2 is YSYEKL. V was clipped by 2 bases and J by 3 bases, with 31 bases between them. The CDR3 coding sequence is TGCGCCAGCAGCCAATTATTGGTATGGGACTCATTAGGGCGGCGCGACACCGGGGAGCTGTTTTTT. It encodes CASSQLLVWDSLGRRDTGELFF.

The V call is TRBV14, the J call TRBJ2-7; D is perhaps TRBD2 (6 bases). V was pared by 0 bases and J by 5 bases, with 14 bases between. Germline lookup yields CDR1 SGHDN and CDR2 FVKESK. CDR3 length: 15 amino acids. This CDR3 is CASSQDTGSRHEQYF. The CDR3 nucleotides are TGTGCCAGCAGCCAAGATACCGGGAGTCGCCACGAGCAGTACTTC. Based on the CDR3 plus reference TRBV14 and TRBJ2-7, the full variable domain is EAGVTQFPSHSVIEKGQTVTLRCDPISGHDNLYWYRRVMGKEIKFLLHFVKESKQDESGMPNNRFLAERTGGTYSTLKVQPAELEDSGVYFCASSQDTGSRHEQYFGPGTRLTVT.

CDR3 in amino acids: CASSETSYNEQFF. CDR3 DNA: TGTGCCAGCAGTGAGACTAGCTACAATGAGCAGTTCTTC. The rearrangement joins TRBV2 to TRBJ2-1; D is possibly TRBD2 (6 bases). Trimming removed 3 bases at V and 3 bases at J, with 6 bases between. Germline CDR1 and CDR2: SNHLY and FYNNEI. The CDR3 runs to 13 residues.

The CDR3, as DNA: TGTGCCAGCAGTTCCTCAGGACTAGACACCGGGGAGCTGTTTTTT. It codes for CASSSSGLDTGELFF. The rearrangement joins TRBV25-1 to TRBJ2-2; TRBD2 aligns across 7 bases. CDR1 is MGHDK, CDR2 SYGVNS, per germline. The CDR3 is 15 amino acids. Trimming took 5 bases from V and 3 from J; bases not matched to a gene: 6.

V gene TRBV18 combines with J gene TRBJ2-7; perhaps TRBD2 as D (6 bases). Trimming removed 3 bases at V and 5 bases at J, with 14 bases between. The CDR3 totals 14 residues. Germline V gene lookup returns CDR1 KGHSH and CDR2 LQKENI. This CDR3 reads CASSPQRGGDEQYF. The DNA of the CDR3 is TGTGCCAGCTCACCGCAGAGGGGAGGTGACGAGCAGTACTTC. The whole variable domain, remainder taken from reference TRBV18 and TRBJ2-7, is NAGVMQNPRHLVRRRGQEARLRCSPMKGHSHVYWYRQLPEEGLKFMVYLQKENIIDESGMPKERFSAEFPKEGPSILRIQQVVRGDSAAYFCASSPQRGGDEQYFGPGTRLTVT.

The chain recombines TRBV30 with TRBJ1-5, with D perhaps TRBD1 (5 bases). The germline V gene has CDR1 GTSNPN and CDR2 SVGIG (reference sequence). CDR3 length: 11 amino acids. The V gene lost 5 bases and the J gene lost 6 bases, with 8 bases spanning the gap. The CDR3 sequence is CAWGGVQPQHF. As DNA, the CDR3 is TGTGCCTGGGGGGGGGTTCAGCCCCAGCATTTT.

This rearrangement joins TRBV7-9 to TRBJ2-7; the match to TRBD2 covers 8 bases. Germline-derived CDR1 and CDR2 are SEHNR and FQNEAQ (reference sequence). With V trimmed by 4 bases and J by 0 bases, 5 bases remained unmatched. The CDR3 consists of 15 residues. CDR3 DNA: TGTGCCAGCAGCTCGATAGCGGGGAACTCCTACGAGCAGTACTTC. Amino acids: CASSSIAGNSYEQYF.

A single count supports this clone. The J gene is TRBJ2-7, the V gene TRBV2; weak D call: TRBD1 (5 bases). Trimming left V 4 bases short and J 6 bases short, with 16 bases between. Per the germline V gene, CDR1 is SNHLY and CDR2 is FYNNEI. This CDR3 is 14 amino acids long. Written as DNA, the CDR3 is TGTGCCAGCAGTGCCTCGTGGGGCTTAGGCGAGCAGTACTTC. Amino acid sequence: CASSASWGLGEQYF.

This clone counts as medium-sized (0.01 to 0.1%). V usage is TRBV6-1 and J usage is TRBJ2-7, with 8 nucleotides matching TRBD2. This CDR3 region has 15 residues. Trimming at V came to 0 bases and at J to 0 bases, leaving 1 base not matched to a gene. Germline values: CDR1 MNHNS, CDR2 SASEGT. CDR3 DNA sequence: TGTGCCAGCAGTGAAGCGCTAGCGGGCTCCTACGAGCAGTACTTC. Translation gives CASSEALAGSYEQYF.

The genes are TRBV6-1 and TRBJ2-7; TRBD2 agrees at 8 bases. With 6 bases clipped from V and 0 bases from J, the junction kept 4 bases outside the gene matches. The V gene's germline CDR1 is MNHNS and CDR2 SASEGT. The CDR3 has 14 amino acids. In DNA, the CDR3 is TGTGCCAGCAGCCCCGGGACTAGCTCCTACGAGCAGTACTTC. Its translation is CASSPGTSSYEQYF.

This chain connects TRBV2 to TRBJ2-1; 8 positions agree with TRBD1. The CDR3 has 13 amino acids. The V gene's germline CDR1 is SNHLY and CDR2 FYNNEI. V trimming: 4 bases; J trimming: 7 bases; junction bases outside the gene matches: 3. CDR3 DNA sequence: TGTGCCAGCAGTGGGACAGGGCCGAATGAGCAGTTCTTC. Residues: CASSGTGPNEQFF.

V gene TRBV6-4 combines with J gene TRBJ2-1; D may be TRBD1 (5 bases). Germline V lookup: CDR1 MRHNA, CDR2 SNTAGT. V lost 5 bases, J lost 2 bases, and 10 bases lay in between. This CDR3 has 14 amino acids. The CDR3 reads CASSPDSTYNEQFF. The CDR3 DNA follows: TGTGCCAGCAGTCCAGACAGTACCTACAATGAGCAGTTCTTC.

The chain couples TRBV6-5 to TRBJ2-7, with D maybe TRBD1 (6 bases). This CDR3 comprises 15 residues. Per the germline V gene, CDR1 is MNHEY and CDR2 is SVGAGI. With 3 bases removed from V and 3 bases from J, the gap between germline ends came to 15 bases. In nucleotides, the CDR3 is TGTGCCAGCAGTTATGACCCTCGGGACAACTACGAGCAGTACTTC. Its protein product is CASSYDPRDNYEQYF.

This chain links TRBV7-8 with TRBJ1-1, with 12 bases identical to TRBD1. The ends lost 5 bases at V and 0 bases at J; junction bases unmatched: 7. CDR1 and CDR2 from the germline V gene are SGHVS and FQNEAQ. The length of the CDR3 is 17 residues. The CDR3 loop reads CASSHPGQGALNTEAFF. The DNA for the CDR3 is TGTGCCAGCAGCCATCCGGGACAGGGGGCCCTGAACACTGAAGCTTTCTTT.

V is TRBV27 and J is TRBJ2-5; 12 positions match TRBD2. Per the germline V gene, CDR1 is MNHEY and CDR2 is SMNVEV (reference sequence). V was pared by 5 bases and J by 0 bases, with 1 base of the junction left unmatched. This CDR3 has 15 amino acids. CDR3 sequence (DNA): TGTGCCAGCAGTGGACTAGCGGGGTACCAAGAGACCCAGTACTTC. Translated, it gives CASSGLAGYQETQYF.

This CDR3 is CASSFSGRPINTEAFF. DNA for the CDR3: TGTGCCAGCAGCTTTTCAGGGCGCCCTATAAACACTGAAGCTTTCTTT. V usage is TRBV5-8 and J usage is TRBJ1-1; TRBD1 is a possible D gene (5 bases). The germline gives CDR1 SGHTS, CDR2 YDEGEE. V gave up 2 bases and J gave up 2 bases, with 16 bases separating them. CDR3 length: 16 amino acids.

The chain recombines TRBV30 with TRBJ2-7, with TRBD1 identical over 8 bases. Germline V CDR1 and CDR2: GTSNPN, SVGIG (reference sequence). With 3 bases clipped from V and 6 bases from J, the junction kept 10 bases outside the gene matches. The CDR3 contains 14 residues. The CDR3 DNA reads TGTGCCTGGAGCGCCCTCCTCGACAGGGGCGAGCAGTACTTC. This gives the protein CAWSALLDRGEQYF.

V and J are TRBV28 and TRBJ2-3, with 11 nucleotides matching TRBD2. V trimming: 3 bases; J trimming: 0 bases; junction bases outside the gene matches: 8. The germline V gene has CDR1 MDHEN and CDR2 SYDVKM. CDR3 size: 18 residues. CDR3 region: CASSFGLTSGVSTDTQYF. Written as DNA, the CDR3 is TGTGCCAGCAGTTTCGGGTTGACTAGCGGGGTGAGCACAGATACGCAGTATTTT.

The chain employs TRBV5-1 and TRBJ1-3, with D hard to call. The CDR3 covers 15 residues. CDR1 is SGHRS, CDR2 YFSETQ, per germline. The ends were cut back, 0 bases at V and 0 bases at J, with 7 bases in the middle. This chain's CDR3 is CASSLAGDSGNTIYF. In nucleotides, the CDR3 is TGCGCCAGCAGCTTGGCAGGCGACTCTGGAAACACCATATATTTT.